This T cell receptor (beta chain) was observed in a study of low-dose radiotherapy and immunotherapy resistance in tumors. The overall study: 1 Gy per fraction was delivered to Cohort 2 every two weeks, for 13 Gy total over 26 weeks. Intravenous cyclophosphamide 200 mg/m2 was given every two weeks, one day before radiation and immunotherapy. Study patients were administered oral aspirin at 300 mg daily for four cycles from cycle 1 day 1.

The CDR3 length is 18 residues. Losses at the gene ends were 2 bases for V and 2 bases for J; bases not matched to a gene: 7. The germline V gene has CDR1 SGDLS and CDR2 YYNGEE. This clonotype was found many times. Time point noted: before trial treatment. Donors were administered nivolumab, ipilimumab, aspirin and low-dose cyclophosphamide, together with low-dose radiotherapy. With TRAV- and TRBV-specific primers, first-strand cDNA was made, covering the alpha and beta chains. PCR amplification of the TCRs was performed with Phusion for 20 PCR cycles, and it relied on a constant-region primer together with a V-primer adapter. MiXCR was run by TCRdb on the reads, yielding one entry per CDR3 protein. The sample has tens of thousands of distinct CDR3 sequences, roughly a quarter seen once.

The chain is built from TRBV9 and TRBJ2-3, with TRBD2 matching 14 bases. The source material was PBMCs, sampled before treatment. The receptor was isolated from a male donor with prostate cancer. This CDR3 reads CASSVTGTSGGYTDTQYF. As DNA, the CDR3 is TGTGCCAGCAGCGTTACCGGGACTAGCGGGGGTTACACAGATACGCAGTATTTT.